This TCR beta chain was observed in a study of T cell responses to AZD1222 COVID-19 vaccine. Produced via immunoSEQ multiplex PCR; TCRdb's table is partial and in-frame only. The sample has about 150,000 clones, 75% to 90% seen once; the top ten hold 6% to 8%. This CDR3 region has 14 residues. Germline trimming cut 10 bases from V and 4 bases from J; bases unmatched to any gene: 11. Germline values: CDR1 MNHEY, CDR2 SVGAGI. This chain links TRBV6-5 with TRBJ1-1; 8 bases map to TRBD1. The material sequenced was peripheral blood, taken on day 0 of AZD1222 vaccination. The sequence was collected from an adult in good health. CDR3 in DNA: TGTGCCACATCTACGCCAGGGGGCATCACTGAAGCTTTCTTT. Translating it yields CATSTPGGITEAFF.